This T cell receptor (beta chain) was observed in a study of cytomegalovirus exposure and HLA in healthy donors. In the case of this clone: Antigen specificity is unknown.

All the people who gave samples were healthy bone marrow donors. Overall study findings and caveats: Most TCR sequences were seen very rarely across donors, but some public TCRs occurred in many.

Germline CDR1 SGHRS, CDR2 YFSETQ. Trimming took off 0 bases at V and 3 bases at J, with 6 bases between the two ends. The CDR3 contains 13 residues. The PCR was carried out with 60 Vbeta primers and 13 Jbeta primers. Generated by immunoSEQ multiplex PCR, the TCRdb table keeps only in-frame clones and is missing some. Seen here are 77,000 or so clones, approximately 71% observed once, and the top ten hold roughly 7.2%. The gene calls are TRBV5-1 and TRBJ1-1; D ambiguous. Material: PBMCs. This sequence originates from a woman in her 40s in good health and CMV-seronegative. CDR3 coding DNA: TGCGCCAGCAGCTTGGAAAGCTACACTGAAGCTTTCTTT. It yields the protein CASSLESYTEAFF.